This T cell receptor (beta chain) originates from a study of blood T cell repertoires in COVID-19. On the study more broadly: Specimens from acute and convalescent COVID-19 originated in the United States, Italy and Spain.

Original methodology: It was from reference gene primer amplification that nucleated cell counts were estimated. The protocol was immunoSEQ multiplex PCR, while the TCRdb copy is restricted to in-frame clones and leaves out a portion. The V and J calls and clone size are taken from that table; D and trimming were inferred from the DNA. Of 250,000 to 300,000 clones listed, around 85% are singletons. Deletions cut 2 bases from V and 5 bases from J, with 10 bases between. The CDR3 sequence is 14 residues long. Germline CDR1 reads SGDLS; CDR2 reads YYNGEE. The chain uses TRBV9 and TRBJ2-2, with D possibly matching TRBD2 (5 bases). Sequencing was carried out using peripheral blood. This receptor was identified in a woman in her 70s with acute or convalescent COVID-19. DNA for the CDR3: TGTGCCAGCAGCGTCGGGGTGGAAACCGGGGAGCTGTTTTTT. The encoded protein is CASSVGVETGELFF.